This TCR beta chain was captured in a study of CD8+ T cells in alopecia areata. Points from the study as a whole: Sequencing of scalp tissue also captures the resident alphabeta T cells of normal skin.

Germline-derived CDR1 and CDR2 are MRHNA and SNTAGT. CDR3 length: 15 residues. J was trimmed by 6 bases and V by 2 bases; bases with no gene match: 4. Sequencing relied on a cDNA template that was reverse transcribed from extracted RNA. The repertoire was sequenced with immunoSEQ multiplex PCR; TCRdb's copy has only in-frame clones and lacks some. The table records around 150,000 clones, 82% of them present only once. This sample's treatment: oral pan-JAK inhibitor, 5-10 mg twice daily. Worth noting for this clone: The antigen is unknown.

The source was CD8+ T cells sorted from blood, collected at week 4, from a patient treated with tofacitinib. The chain has TRBV6-4 and TRBJ2-3; 11 nucleotides line up with TRBD2. The receptor was isolated from a human donor with alopecia areata. CDR3 in amino acids: CASSDGSGGADTQYF. The CDR3 DNA follows: TGTGCCAGCAGTGACGGTAGCGGGGGGGCCGATACGCAGTATTTT.